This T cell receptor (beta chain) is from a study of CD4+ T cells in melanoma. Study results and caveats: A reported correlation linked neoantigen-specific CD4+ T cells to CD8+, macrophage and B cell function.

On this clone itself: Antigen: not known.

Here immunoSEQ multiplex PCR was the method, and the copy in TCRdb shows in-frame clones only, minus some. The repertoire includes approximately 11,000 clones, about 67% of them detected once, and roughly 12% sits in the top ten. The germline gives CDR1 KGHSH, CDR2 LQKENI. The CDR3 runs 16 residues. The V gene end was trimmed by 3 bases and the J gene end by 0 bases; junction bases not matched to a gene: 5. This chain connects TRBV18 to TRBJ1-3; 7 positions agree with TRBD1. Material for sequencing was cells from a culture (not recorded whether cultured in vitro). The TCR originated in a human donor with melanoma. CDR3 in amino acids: CASSPAQGNSGNTIYF. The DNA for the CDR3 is TGTGCCAGCTCACCCGCACAGGGGAACTCTGGAAACACCATATATTTT.